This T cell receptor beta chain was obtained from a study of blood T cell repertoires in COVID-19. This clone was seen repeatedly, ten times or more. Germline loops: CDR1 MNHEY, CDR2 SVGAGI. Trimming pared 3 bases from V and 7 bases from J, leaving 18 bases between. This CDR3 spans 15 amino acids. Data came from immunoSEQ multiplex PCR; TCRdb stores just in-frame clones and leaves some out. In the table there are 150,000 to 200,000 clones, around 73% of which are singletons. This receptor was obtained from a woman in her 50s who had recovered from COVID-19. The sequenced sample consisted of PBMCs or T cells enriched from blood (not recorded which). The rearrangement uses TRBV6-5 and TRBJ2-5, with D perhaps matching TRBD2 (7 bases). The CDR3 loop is CASSYSRGGDGTQYF. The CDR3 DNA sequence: TGTGCCAGCAGTTATTCTAGAGGGGGGGACGGGACCCAGTACTTC.